The sequence of this TCR beta chain was determined in a study of blood T cell repertoires in COVID-19. At the level of the study: Whether acute or convalescent, the COVID-19 samples came from the United States, Italy and Spain.

Assay used: immunoSEQ multiplex PCR; TCRdb lists only in-frame clones, some missing. The table includes about 74,000 clones, 70% to 90% detected once. In this sample, this clone turned up once. The clonotype comes from a man in his 70s with active or convalescent COVID-19. The sequenced material came from peripheral blood.

CDR3 sequence: CASSHSGVYNEQFF. CDR3 DNA sequence: TGTGCCAGCAGCCATAGCGGGGTGTACAATGAGCAGTTCTTC. This rearrangement joins TRBV7-2 to TRBJ2-1; 8 nucleotides match TRBD2. The CDR3 runs 14 residues. CDR1 and CDR2 (germline): SGHTA, FQGNSA. The J segment lost 4 bases and the V segment lost 5 bases, leaving 4 bases of the junction unmatched.